These 8 T cell receptor beta chains came from one sample sequenced in a study of human versus mouse CDR3 diversity and MHC coevolution. Libraries were prepared by immunoSEQ multiplex PCR; TCRdb keeps only in-frame clonotypes and omits some of them. The data show about 81,000 clones, with just under 95% seen just once and about 1.4% held by the top ten. Sequenced: naive CD4+ T cells from blood. Indicated subset: CD45RO-negative CD62L-positive naive CD4 T cells. Receptors were obtained from a person between 30 and 69 years old in good health.

For this clone: A junction boundary mismatches the germline segment, possibly from a read error. The J gene is TRBJ1-5, the V gene TRBV2; D is uncertain. From germline, CDR1 is SNHLY and CDR2 FYNNEI. This CDR3 has 14 residues. CDR3 in amino acids: CATSEARENQPQHF. Here the CDR3 DNA reads TGTGCCACCAGTGAGGCCCGGGAGAATCAGCCCCAGCATTTT.

This clone was recorded once. CDR3 nucleotides: TGTGCCAGTAGTTGGGGACCGGGACTTGAAGCTTTCTTT. Residues: CASSWGPGLEAFF. This chain uses TRBV19 with TRBJ1-1, with TRBD1 as a possible D gene (5 bases). The length of the CDR3 is 13 residues. The V end lost 5 bases, the J end lost 7 bases, and 14 bases lay between the germline ends. The V gene's germline CDR1 is LNHDA and CDR2 SQIVND (reference sequence).

About this clone itself: Other DNA sequences in the sample encode the same CDR3. This rearrangement joins TRBV7-8 to TRBJ1-3; D possibly corresponds to TRBD1 (5 bases). With 4 bases removed from V and 2 bases from J, the gap between germline ends came to 9 bases. Germline CDR1 and CDR2: SGHVS and FQNEAQ. CDR3 size: 14 residues. For the CDR3, the DNA is TGTGCCAGCAGCTCAGGGATGCCTGGAAACACCATATATTTT. It yields the protein CASSSGMPGNTIYF.

This clone was found a few times. The chain recombines TRBV6-6 with TRBJ1-3; 8 bases are a match to TRBD1. CDR1 and CDR2 (germline): MNHNY, SVGAGI (reference sequence). This CDR3 is built from 16 residues. J lost 0 bases, V lost 6 bases, and 7 bases had no gene match. In DNA, the CDR3 is TGTGCCAGCAGGCCACAGGGGGGTAACTCTGGAAACACCATATATTTT. It specifies CASRPQGGNSGNTIYF.

The V and J genes are TRBV7-2 and TRBJ1-5; a possible D gene is TRBD1 (5 bases). V lost 5 bases to trimming and J lost 2 bases, with 16 bases between them. The CDR3 runs 16 residues. In germline, CDR1 is SGHTA, CDR2 FQGNSA. CDR3 coding DNA: TGTGCCAGCAGCCCCAGGGATCGAGGACGCAATCAGCCCCAGCATTTT. It specifies CASSPRDRGRNQPQHF.

The chain is built from TRBV19 and TRBJ2-1, with D maybe TRBD1 (6 bases). The CDR3 contains 15 residues. Germline CDR1 is LNHDA and CDR2 is SQIVND (reference sequence). Trimming removed 8 bases from V and 10 bases from J, with 24 bases in between. The CDR3 nucleotides are TGTGCCAGTGAAAGTCGTGGGGGCCCTCAGGGCGAGCAGTTCTTC. It is translated as CASESRGGPQGEQFF.

This rearrangement joins TRBV4-1 to TRBJ1-2; 8 bases align to TRBD1. The CDR3 sequence is 17 residues long. The germline V gene has CDR1 MGHRA and CDR2 YSYEKL. V dropped 0 bases and J dropped 4; count of bases not matched to a gene: 10. CDR3 nucleotide sequence: TGCGCCAGCAGCCAAGATAGGGGGACAGGACCCTCCTATGGCTACACCTTC. Its protein product is CASSQDRGTGPSYGYTF.

The genes are TRBV7-2 and TRBJ1-2; 10 bases line up with TRBD1. Trimming cost V 0 bases and J 7 bases; bases outside gene matches: 8. The CDR3 covers 16 residues. CDR1 and CDR2 from the germline V gene are SGHTA and FQGNSA. The CDR3, as DNA: TGTGCCAGCAGCTTAGCGCTCCGGGACAGGGGCCGTGGCTACACCTTC. Translation gives CASSLALRDRGRGYTF. Together with reference TRBV7-2 and TRBJ1-2, the CDR3 gives the full variable domain: GAGVSQSPSNKVTEKGKDVELRCDPISGHTALYWYRQSLGQGLEFLIYFQGNSAPDKSGLPSDRFSAERTGGSVSTLTIQRTQQEDSAVYLCASSLALRDRGRGYTFGSGTRLTVV.